This T cell receptor (beta chain) is from a study of blood T cell repertoires in COVID-19. Study background: Donors in the United States, Italy and Spain gave samples during acute or convalescent COVID-19. From T cells, B-cell-depleted T cells, or PBMCs came the material, which was cDNA or gDNA.

Assay used: immunoSEQ multiplex PCR; TCRdb lists only in-frame clones, some missing. The sample shows around 440,000 clones, about 91% of them seen only once. There are 15 residues in the CDR3. J was trimmed by 8 bases and V by 7 bases; bases with no gene match: 10. Germline CDR1 is SGHRS and CDR2 is YFSETQ. The rearrangement links TRBV5-1 to TRBJ1-6; 9 nucleotides line up with TRBD1. The TCR originated in a woman between 45 and 60 years old with COVID-19, enrolled during active disease. Sequencing used peripheral blood. The chain's CDR3 is CASSSGQGPHSPLHF. The CDR3 region has the DNA TGCGCCAGCTCCTCGGGACAGGGCCCACATTCACCCCTCCACTTT. The entire variable domain, with the rest obtained from reference TRBV5-1 and TRBJ1-6, is as follows: KAGVTQTPRYLIKTRGQQVTLSCSPISGHRSVSWYQQTPGQGLQFLFEYFSETQRNKGNFPGRFSGRQFSNSRSEMNVSTLELGDSALYLCASSSGQGPHSPLHFGNGTRLTVT.